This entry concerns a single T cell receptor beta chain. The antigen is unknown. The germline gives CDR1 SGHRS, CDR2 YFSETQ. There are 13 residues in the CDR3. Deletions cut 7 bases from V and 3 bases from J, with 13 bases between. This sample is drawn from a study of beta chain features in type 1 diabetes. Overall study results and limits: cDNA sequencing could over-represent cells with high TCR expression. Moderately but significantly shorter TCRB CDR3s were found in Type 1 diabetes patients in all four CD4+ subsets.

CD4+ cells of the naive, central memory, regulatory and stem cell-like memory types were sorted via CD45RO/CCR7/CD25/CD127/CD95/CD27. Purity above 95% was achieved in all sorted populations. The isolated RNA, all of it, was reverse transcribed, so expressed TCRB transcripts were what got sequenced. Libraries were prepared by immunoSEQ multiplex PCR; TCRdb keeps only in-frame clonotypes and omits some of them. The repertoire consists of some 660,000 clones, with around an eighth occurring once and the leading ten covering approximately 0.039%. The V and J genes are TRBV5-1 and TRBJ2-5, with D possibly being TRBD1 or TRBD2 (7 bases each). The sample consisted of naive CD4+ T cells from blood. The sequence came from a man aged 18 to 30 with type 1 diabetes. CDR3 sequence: CASETGREETQYF. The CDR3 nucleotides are TGCGCCAGCGAGACAGGGAGGGAAGAGACCCAGTACTTC.